This section outlines one T cell receptor (beta chain) sequence together with its context. There is no known antigen for this receptor. One base away there is no much larger clone; base qualities are not given. This sample's time point label indicates: approximately 10-day in vitro stimulation with candidate neoantigen peptide 4. Mismatch repair deficiency was established in every enrolled patient by polymerase chain reaction or immunohistochemistry. TCR sequencing was performed for a few patients who responded to pembrolizumab therapy. Each of seven ELISpot-reactive candidate neoantigen peptides was used in a roughly ten-day in vitro stimulation prior to TCR sequencing. A control culture without peptide was run identically and served as baseline for clone fold-change calculations. The phase II trial prospectively evaluated PD-1 blockade with pembrolizumab in advanced mismatch repair-deficient cancers, independent of tissue of origin.

These data belong to a study of PD-1 blockade in mismatch repair-deficient tumors (dated by TCRdb to the late 2010s). Broadly, across the study: Between late 2013 and September 2016, the trial enrolled over 80 consecutive patients with 12 mismatch repair-deficient cancer types, every one of whom had been previously treated and was progressing. Tumor-associated T cell clones were tracked in the peripheral blood of patients responding to PD-1 blockade by deep sequencing of TCR CDR3 regions. Results and caveats for the whole study, not just this receptor: Of about seven peptides, three triggered clonal expansion, producing over a hundred unique blood TCRs, of which about seven were also present in tumor, and every positive peptide came from a frameshift mutation. Clones residing in the tumor, which were often undetectable in blood before treatment, expanded quickly after pembrolizumab and then contracted, generally before radiologic responses.

Library generation was performed with the immunoSEQ multiplex PCR assay. For the original study's pipeline: A clone was classified as neoantigen-specific if the clone expanded significantly in response to the relevant peptide and did not expand significantly in response to any other peptide tested. TCRdb's version of the immuneACCESS table is confined to in-frame rearrangements and falls short of the full clone set. An unresolved V gene accounts for under half of the shortfall where checked; the remainder is of unknown origin. That table furnishes V, J and clone size, whereas the DNA furnished D and trimming. Counted in this sample were about 14,000 clones; around four fifths of them appeared once. The top ten hold 20% to 25% of the sample. The germline V gene (reference sequence) specifies SEHNR as CDR1 and FQNEAQ as CDR2. V and J are truncated by 3 bases and 2 bases respectively, leaving an intervening sequence of 7 bases. The CDR3, cysteine through phenylalanine, is 14 amino acids long. The entry retains the CDR3 DNA only, 42 bases that are in frame from base 1.

Rearrangement joined TRBV7-9 to TRBJ2-2; the D gene remains uncertain. The starting material was cells cultured in vitro, obtained from a patient treated with pembrolizumab. The clonotype was recovered from an adult with mismatch repair-deficient cancer. The CDR3 reads CASSFDANTGELFF. The DNA sequence reads TGTGCCAGCAGCTTCGACGCTAACACCGGGGAGCTGTTTTTT.